This T cell receptor (beta chain) originates from a study of shared clonotypes between healthy human individuals. Study information: Donors were a couple of women and a few men aged 18 to 49.

A word on this clone: Its specificity is not known.

Findings and caveats of the study: Owing to a small donor count, the genetic and exposure-history diversity represented was limited.

The protocol was immunoSEQ multiplex PCR, while the TCRdb copy is restricted to in-frame clones and leaves out a portion. The data contain roughly 2 million clones, about 95% of them seen just once; the ten biggest clones take up roughly 0.13%. The CDR3 runs 17 residues. The ends lost 1 base at V and 5 bases at J; junction bases unmatched: 9. Germline values: CDR1 SGHDT, CDR2 YYEEEE. The chain employs TRBV5-6 and TRBJ2-5, with 12 bases fitting TRBD2. Sequencing input: naive CD4+ T cells sorted from blood. Subset denoted: CD45RA+ positively selected. This clonotype was obtained from a man between 18 and 29 years old in good health. DNA of the CDR3: TGTGCCAGCAGCTTGCGTCGACTAGCGGGGGATGGGGAGACCCAGTACTTC. Amino acids: CASSLRRLAGDGETQYF.